This TCR beta chain was retrieved from a study of blood T cell repertoires in COVID-19. Whole-study context: The origin of the acute and convalescent COVID-19 samples was the United States, Italy and Spain.

V gave up 11 bases and J gave up 7 bases, with 18 bases separating them. CDR1 is SEHNR and CDR2 is FQNEAQ in the germline V gene (reference sequence). The CDR3 has 13 residues. The table came from immunoSEQ multiplex PCR; TCRdb's copy has only in-frame clones and leaves some out. The sample comprises under 200,000 clones, over 75% of which are singletons, and approximately 11% rests with the top ten. Adults between roughly 18 and 89 years of age took part from 20 to 25 US areas. Which cohort a participant joined came from the clinical history participants gave. The chain has TRBV7-9 and TRBJ2-1; maybe TRBD1 (6 bases). The sequence was collected from a man aged 50 to 60 who had recovered from COVID-19. Input material: PBMCs or T cells enriched from blood (not recorded which). CDR3 nucleotides: TGTGCCGGAACACAGGGCCTGGGAAATGAGCAGTTCTTC. Encoded protein: CAGTQGLGNEQFF.